The rows below give T cell receptor beta chains drawn from one sample of a study of graft-versus-host responses after intestinal transplantation. The antigens these receptors bind are not known. Assay: immunoSEQ multiplex PCR; the TCRdb copy retains only in-frame clones and omits some. The data hold roughly 120,000 clones, with 90% observed a single time. This sample comprised unstimulated CD4+ T cells sorted from spleen or lymph node cells, obtained before intestinal transplant. The receptors stem from a human donor who received an intestinal transplant. The CDR3 runs from the conserved cysteine through the conserved F or W. The order of the fields is J gene, CDR3 length, V gene, D gene, CDR3 protein, CDR3 DNA. A D gene is named only where the DNA matches it firmly.

TRBJ1-2,14,TRBV30,TRBD1,CAWSVRGTGYGYTF,TGTGCCTGGAGTGTAAGGGGGACAGGGTATGGCTACACCTTC
TRBJ2-6,19,TRBV13,TRBD2,CASSLGTSGVSSGANVLTF,TGTGCCAGCAGCTTAGGAACTAGCGGGGTTTCCTCTGGGGCCAACGTCCTGACTTTC
TRBJ2-7,17,TRBV5-8,TRBD2,CASSLGLLAGVGYEQYF,TGTGCCAGCAGCTTGGGGTTACTAGCGGGAGTAGGCTACGAGCAGTACTTC
TRBJ1-2,15,TRBV18,-,CASSQLLYREAGYTF,TGTGCCAGCTCACAGCTTCTTTACAGGGAAGCGGGCTACACCTTC
TRBJ2-5,15,TRBV4-2,TRBD2,CASSQAGGGQETQYF,TGTGCCAGCAGCCAGGCCGGGGGGGGCCAAGAGACCCAGTACTTC
TRBJ1-5,15,TRBV6-6,TRBD1,CASSYQTGTGQPQHF,TGTGCCAGCAGTTATCAGACCGGGACAGGGCAGCCCCAGCATTTT
TRBJ1-2,14,TRBV7-2,-,CASSLWGGNYGYTF,TGTGCCAGCAGCTTATGGGGGGGTAACTATGGCTACACCTTC
TRBJ2-5,14,TRBV7-8,TRBD2,CASSWGGLGETQYF,TGTGCCAGCAGCTGGGGGGGACTAGGGGAGACCCAGTACTTC
TRBJ2-5,17,TRBV11-2,TRBD2,CASSLGGLAGGMGTQYF,TGTGCCAGCAGCTTAGGGGGACTAGCGGGAGGCATGGGGACCCAGTACTTC
TRBJ2-5,12,TRBV28,-,CASTAPAGTQYF,TGTGCCAGCACCGCCCCGGCGGGGACCCAGTACTTC